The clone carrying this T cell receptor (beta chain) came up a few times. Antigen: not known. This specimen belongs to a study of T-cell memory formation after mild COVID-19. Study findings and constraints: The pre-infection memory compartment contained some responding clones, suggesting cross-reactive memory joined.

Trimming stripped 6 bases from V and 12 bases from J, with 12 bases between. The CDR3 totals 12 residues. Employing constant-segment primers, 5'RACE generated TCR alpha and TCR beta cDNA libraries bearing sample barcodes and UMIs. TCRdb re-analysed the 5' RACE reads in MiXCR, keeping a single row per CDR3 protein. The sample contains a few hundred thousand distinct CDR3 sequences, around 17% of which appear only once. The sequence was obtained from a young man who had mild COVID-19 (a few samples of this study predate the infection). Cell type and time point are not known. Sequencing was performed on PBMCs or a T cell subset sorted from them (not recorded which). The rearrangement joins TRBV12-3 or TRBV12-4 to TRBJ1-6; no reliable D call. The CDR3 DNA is TGTGCCAGCAGGGACGTTTGGGGACCCCTCCACTTT. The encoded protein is CASRDVWGPLHF.